A single sample is the source of the 18 T cell receptor beta chains below, sequenced in a study of T cells in localized non-small cell lung cancer. The repertoire was sequenced with immunoSEQ multiplex PCR; TCRdb's copy has only in-frame clones and lacks some. This table has under 70,000 clones, about nine tenths appearing once. The sequences come from peripheral blood, collected before any cancer treatment. The receptors derive from a woman aged 40-69 years with stage I lung adenocarcinoma.

The chain couples TRBV5-1 to TRBJ2-5; unclear D gene. CDR3 size: 14 residues. The ends were cut back, 0 bases at V and 2 bases at J, with 8 bases in the middle. Germline assignment: CDR1 SGHRS and CDR2 YFSETQ. The CDR3 loop is CASSLGWPQETQYF. In DNA, the CDR3 is TGCGCCAGCAGCTTGGGATGGCCGCAAGAGACCCAGTACTTC.

J is TRBJ1-3 and V is TRBV15; 11 bases fit TRBD1. The CDR3 has 16 residues. The germline V gene has CDR1 LNHNV and CDR2 YYDKDF (reference sequence). V shed 0 bases, J shed 6 bases, and the junction held 4 bases outside the gene matches. In DNA form, the CDR3 reads TGTGCCACCAGCAGAGAGAGGACAGGGGGCATAAACACCATATATTTT. As protein: CATSRERTGGINTIYF.

This chain joins TRBV28 and TRBJ2-1; D call uncertain. Germline CDR1 and CDR2: MDHEN and SYDVKM. V lost 2 bases and J lost 4, with 6 bases in between. The CDR3 runs 13 residues. CDR3 coding DNA: TGTGCCAGCAGTTTAGAGCTTTACAATGAGCAGTTCTTC. Its protein product is CASSLELYNEQFF.

The chain links TRBV7-8 to TRBJ2-1; D is perhaps TRBD1 (6 bases). The CDR3 extends over 15 amino acids. The V and J ends lost 3 bases and 4 bases respectively, with 13 bases between them. CDR1 SGHVS and CDR2 FQNEAQ come from the germline V gene. CDR3 sequence reads: CASSFQGQKYNEQFF. As DNA, the CDR3 is TGTGCCAGCAGCTTCCAAGGACAGAAATACAATGAGCAGTTCTTC.

This chain uses TRBV7-6 with TRBJ2-5; D is uncertain. V gave up 3 bases and J gave up 4 bases, with 9 bases separating them. CDR3 length: 13 residues. Germline V gene lookup returns CDR1 SGHVS and CDR2 FNYEAQ. This CDR3 is CASSFEHGETQYF. The DNA of the CDR3 is TGTGCCAGCAGCTTCGAGCATGGAGAGACCCAGTACTTC.

This clone has only a few counts. The chain joins TRBV18 to TRBJ1-5, with D maybe TRBD1 (5 bases). V was pared by 6 bases and J by 5 bases, with 11 bases between. The CDR3 loop spans 13 amino acids. Germline V gene sequence: CDR1 KGHSH, CDR2 LQKENI. The CDR3, as DNA: TGTGCCAGCTCCCCAGGGTCTGATCAGCCCCAGCATTTT. Its translation is CASSPGSDQPQHF.

V gene TRBV27 combines with J gene TRBJ2-1; TRBD2 agrees at 12 bases. V lost 8 bases to trimming and J lost 5 bases; unmatched junction nucleotides: 7. CDR1 and CDR2 from the germline V gene are MNHEY and SMNVEV (reference sequence). This CDR3 spans 15 amino acids. CDR3 sequence: CASRRLAGGHNEQFF. CDR3 sequence (DNA): TGTGCCAGCCGCCGGCTAGCGGGGGGGCACAATGAGCAGTTCTTC.

The CDR3, as DNA: TGTGCCAGCAGCAGGGGGACGGGGGGATCGCCCTACGAGCAGTACTTC. It encodes CASSRGTGGSPYEQYF. The J gene is TRBJ2-7, the V gene TRBV7-6; weak D call: TRBD2 (7 bases). The V end lost 5 bases, the J end lost 2 bases, and 19 bases lay between the germline ends. The CDR3 runs to 16 residues. Germline values: CDR1 SGHVS, CDR2 FNYEAQ.

This rearrangement joins TRBV15 to TRBJ1-5; D is possibly TRBD1 (6 bases). In germline, CDR1 is LNHNV, CDR2 YYDKDF (reference sequence). V lost 3 bases and J 5 bases, leaving 14 bases between the germline ends. This CDR3 is built from 15 residues. In nucleotides, the CDR3 is TGTGCCACCAGCAGGGGACCAGGGGAGGATCAGCCCCAGCATTTT. Protein: CATSRGPGEDQPQHF.

The chain couples TRBV29-1 to TRBJ2-2; TRBD1 might be the D (6 bases). CDR1 SQVTM and CDR2 ANQGSEA come from the germline V gene. The CDR3 is 15 residues long. V was trimmed by 4 bases and J by 0 bases, leaving 12 bases between them. The CDR3 nucleotides are TGCAGCGTTGTCCAGGGGTCGGCGAACACCGGGGAGCTGTTTTTT. Translating gives CSVVQGSANTGELFF.

The chain recombines TRBV5-1 with TRBJ1-2; D is unclear. Trimming left V 4 bases short and J 2 bases short, with 9 bases between. Germline V gene data show CDR1 as SGHRS and CDR2 as YFSETQ. CDR3 length: 13 amino acids. The CDR3 DNA follows: TGCGCCAGCAGCCCTTCGGTCAACTATGGCTACACCTTC. Protein product: CASSPSVNYGYTF.

The V gene is TRBV4-1, the J gene TRBJ2-5; D gene ambiguous. The CDR3 consists of 13 residues. Germline V gene lookup returns CDR1 MGHRA and CDR2 YSYEKL. Trimming cost V 1 base and J 3 bases, with 6 bases left between them. The DNA for the CDR3 is TGCGCCAGCAGCCAAGGCAGTGAAGAGACCCAGTACTTC. Amino acids: CASSQGSEETQYF.

The chain joins TRBV10-3 to TRBJ2-5, with D unresolved. Trimming took off 6 bases at V and 1 base at J, with 9 bases between the two ends. The germline CDR1 and CDR2 sequences are ENHRY and SYGVKD. The CDR3 runs to 13 residues. The CDR3: CAIRIDLQETQYF. The CDR3 DNA reads as TGTGCCATCAGAATTGACCTCCAAGAGACCCAGTACTTC.

The chain links TRBV20-1 to TRBJ2-7; D unclear. There are 11 residues in the CDR3. The germline V gene has CDR1 DFQATT and CDR2 SNEGSKA (reference sequence). Between the trimmed V and J ends, which lost 3 bases and 7 bases, there was a span of 10 bases. The CDR3: CSARSVMEQYF. CDR3 nucleotide sequence: TGCAGTGCTAGGTCGGTTATGGAGCAGTACTTC.

The chain has TRBV9 and TRBJ2-3; D is perhaps TRBD2 (6 bases). The germline V and J ends were trimmed by 0 bases and 6 bases, with 17 bases remaining between them. The germline V gene encodes CDR1 SGDLS and CDR2 YYNGEE. The length of the CDR3 is 16 residues. In nucleotides, the CDR3 is TGTGCCAGCAGCGTAGCTCAAGCGGCAGGGAGGGATACGCAGTATTTT. Its protein is CASSVAQAAGRDTQYF.

V is TRBV19 and J is TRBJ1-1; D perhaps matches TRBD1 (6 bases). Deletions cut 0 bases from V and 6 bases from J, with 11 bases between. CDR3 length: 14 amino acids. The germline V gene encodes CDR1 LNHDA and CDR2 SQIVND (reference sequence). The CDR3 nucleotides read TGTGCCAGTAGTATAGATGGGGGGCGAGCTGAAGCTTTCTTT. It specifies CASSIDGGRAEAFF. The variable domain in full, with the rest retrieved from reference TRBV19 and TRBJ1-1, is DGGITQSPKYLFRKEGQNVTLSCEQNLNHDAMYWYRQDPGQGLRLIYYSQIVNDFQKGDIAEGYSVSREKKESFPLTVTSAQKNPTAFYLCASSIDGGRAEAFFGQGTRLTVV.

A remark on this clone: A junction end diverges from the germline sequence, so it may reflect a read error. This rearrangement joins TRBV10-3 to TRBJ1-1, with a tentative D call TRBD1 (5 bases). The CDR3 consists of 12 residues. Per germline, CDR1 ENHRY and CDR2 SYGVKD. The CDR3 DNA is TGTGCCATAAGTGACAGTAGATTCGAAGCTTTCTTT. This codes for CAISDSRFEAFF.

The chain joins TRBV19 to TRBJ1-5; no definite D call. The CDR3 extends over 18 amino acids. Trimming pared 2 bases from V and 0 bases from J, leaving 17 bases between. The germline V gene encodes CDR1 LNHDA and CDR2 SQIVND (reference sequence). The CDR3 protein is CASSILDGGGYSNQPQHF. The CDR3 nucleotides read TGTGCCAGTAGTATACTGGACGGCGGCGGATATAGCAATCAGCCCCAGCATTTT.